This is a list of T cell receptor beta chains from one sample in a study of radiotherapy plus CTLA-4 blockade in lung cancer. The assay was immunoSEQ multiplex PCR, and TCRdb's table has in-frame clones only and misses some. The sample consists of about 41,000 clones, approximately 76% of them appearing once. The sample here was peripheral blood, taken from a patient treated with radiotherapy plus ipilimumab. These receptors were taken from a human donor with non-small cell lung cancer who had stable disease on radiotherapy plus ipilimumab. Each CDR3 is given with its conserved first and last residue. The D gene is left open where the match is weak. Not every row has a clone size; where given, it reads once, few, many or a size class.

v_gene,j_gene,abundance,d_gene,CDR3nt,CDR3aa
TRBV5-1,TRBJ1-6,large,TRBD1,TGCGCCAGCAGACCGGACAGGGTCTATAATTCACCCCTCCACTTT,CASRPDRVYNSPLHF
TRBV5-4,TRBJ1-6,once,.,TGTGCCAGCAGCTTGGGACCGGACCCTTATAATTCACCCCTCCACTTT,CASSLGPDPYNSPLHF
TRBV6-1,TRBJ1-1,.,.,TGTGCCAGCAGCCGGGGGCTTTATGAAGCTTTCTTT,CASSRGLYEAFF
TRBV15,TRBJ2-7,.,.,TGTGCCACCAGCAGAGGGCAGGGGGAGCAGTACTTC,CATSRGQGEQYF
TRBV7-9,TRBJ1-4,once,.,TGTGCCAGCAGCCCCATGGGGGCAAATGAAAAACTGTTTTTT,CASSPMGANEKLFF
TRBV11-2,TRBJ2-5,.,.,TGTGCCAGCAGCTCTCGGGCGCGGGAGACCCAGTACTTC,CASSSRARETQYF
TRBV19,TRBJ1-5,.,.,TGTGCCAGTAGTATAGTGGCCAGAGAGCCCCAGCATTTT,CASSIVAREPQHF
TRBV7-8,TRBJ2-7,.,.,TGTGCCACCGGGGCTCCCCGGGGCTACGAGCAGTACTTC,CATGAPRGYEQYF
TRBV12-5,TRBJ1-6,.,.,TGTGCTAGTGGTTTGGGAGGGGGTTCACCCCTCCACTTT,CASGLGGGSPLHF
TRBV7-6,TRBJ2-3,.,TRBD1,TGTGCCAGCAGCCAGGGGGTTGCCCAGGGAAGCACAGATACGCAGTATTTT,CASSQGVAQGSTDTQYF
TRBV7-2,TRBJ1-5,.,.,TGTGCCAGCAGCTCAGATTTAGGGGGTTTCACTCAGCCCCAGCATTTT,CASSSDLGGFTQPQHF
TRBV19,TRBJ2-3,.,TRBD2,TGTGCCAGTAGTATACAACTAGCGGGAGGTACGCAGTATTTT,CASSIQLAGGTQYF
TRBV5-8,TRBJ2-5,once,.,TGTGCCAGCAGCCCACTCACAGGCCTTTCGGAGACCCAGTACTTC,CASSPLTGLSETQYF
TRBV27,TRBJ2-7,.,.,TGTGCCAGCAGTTTATCGGTATCCTACGAGCAGTACTTC,CASSLSVSYEQYF
TRBV5-1,TRBJ2-5,.,.,TGCGCCAGCAGCCCTACAGGTCCCCAAGAGACCCAGTACTTC,CASSPTGPQETQYF
TRBV6-4,TRBJ1-2,.,.,TGTGCCAGCAGTGAACGTGTGGTAGACGGCGGCTACACCTTC,CASSERVVDGGYTF
TRBV29-1,TRBJ2-7,once,.,TGCAGCGCCCTTATGGACAATTCCTACGAGCAGTACTTC,CSALMDNSYEQYF
TRBV6-1,TRBJ1-2,.,TRBD1,TGTGCCAGCAGTGAAATGGTGGGGACAGGGGGGAATGGCTACACCTTC,CASSEMVGTGGNGYTF
TRBV19,TRBJ1-1,few,.,TGTGCCAGTAGTATGCAGGAGATGAACACTGAAGCTTTCTTT,CASSMQEMNTEAFF
TRBV10-3,TRBJ2-3,.,TRBD2,TGTGCCATCTGGGGGGGTCCCAACACAGATACGCAGTATTTT,CAIWGGPNTDTQYF
TRBV6-1,TRBJ2-6,.,.,TGTGCCAGCACCCCCTACGTTGGAGGGGCCAACGTCCTGACTTTC,CASTPYVGGANVLTF
TRBV9,TRBJ1-2,few,.,TGTGCCAGCAGCCCGACGACAGCTATTAACTATGGCTACACCTTC,CASSPTTAINYGYTF
TRBV6-4,TRBJ2-6,medium-sized,.,TGTGCCAGCAGTGAGTTTGGTATACGATCTGGGGCCAACGTCCTGACTTTC,CASSEFGIRSGANVLTF
TRBV5-1,TRBJ2-3,.,TRBD1,TGCGCCAGCAGAACCGGCTCAGGGGGCGCGGGCACAGATACGCAGTATTTT,CASRTGSGGAGTDTQYF
TRBV5-1,TRBJ2-3,once,TRBD1,TGCGCCAGCAGCTGGACAGGGTCGACAGATACGCAGTATTTT,CASSWTGSTDTQYF
TRBV2,TRBJ1-1,.,.,TGTGCCAGCAGGGGAGACCGGGGGGGGAACACTGAAGCTTTCTTT,CASRGDRGGNTEAFF
TRBV2,TRBJ1-1,.,TRBD1,TGTGCCAGCAGCCAGACAGGGGTGAACACTGAAGCTTTCTTT,CASSQTGVNTEAFF
TRBV6-6,TRBJ1-5,medium-sized,.,TGTGCCACCCGGGACGGCAATCAGCCCCAGCATTTT,CATRDGNQPQHF
TRBV6-6,TRBJ1-1,few,.,TGTGCCAGCAGCCCCACCGGGCCACCCTTCCAGGGAGCTTTCTTT,CASSPTGPPFQGAFF
TRBV9,TRBJ2-5,.,.,TGTGCCAGCAGCGTAGGACATAACGGGGGGACCCAGTACTTC,CASSVGHNGGTQYF
TRBV5-1,TRBJ1-2,.,TRBD1,TGCGCCAGCAGATCTACAGGGGGTTCTAACTATGGCTACACCTTC,CASRSTGGSNYGYTF